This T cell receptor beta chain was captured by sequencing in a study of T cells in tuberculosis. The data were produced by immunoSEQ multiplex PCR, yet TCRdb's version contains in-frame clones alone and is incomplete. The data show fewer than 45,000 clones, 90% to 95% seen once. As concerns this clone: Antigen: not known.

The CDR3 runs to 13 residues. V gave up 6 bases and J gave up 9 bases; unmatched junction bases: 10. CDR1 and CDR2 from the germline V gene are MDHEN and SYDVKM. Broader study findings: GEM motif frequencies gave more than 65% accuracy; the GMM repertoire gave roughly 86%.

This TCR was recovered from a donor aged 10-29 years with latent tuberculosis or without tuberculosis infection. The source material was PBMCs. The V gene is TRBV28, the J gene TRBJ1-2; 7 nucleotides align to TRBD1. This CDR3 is CASRLTGVGSYTF. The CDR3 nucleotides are TGTGCCAGCAGACTTACAGGGGTAGGGAGCTACACCTTC.